A single sample is the source of the 16 T cell receptor beta chains below, sequenced in a study of patients and donors after allogeneic stem cell transplantation. TCRdb reprocessed the RT-PCR reads via MiXCR and lists one record per CDR3 protein. The sample lists 800,000 to 1,000,000 distinct CDR3 sequences; roughly 18% were seen once. Material for sequencing was blood, either unsorted or a sorted T cell fraction (not recorded which). These receptors originate from a human donor who was either an allogeneic HSCT recipient or a stem cell or donor lymphocyte infusion donor (not recorded which). It is not recorded whose cells these are; they may come from a transplant donor.

This clonotype was seen more than once but under ten times. The V gene is TRBV20-1, the J gene TRBJ2-3; TRBD2 aligns across 10 bases. V was pared by 6 bases and J by 1 base, with 16 bases of the junction left unmatched. In germline, CDR1 is DFQATT, CDR2 SNEGSKA (reference sequence). The CDR3 is made up of 18 amino acids. The CDR3, as DNA: TGCAGTGCCTTCGGGACTAGCGCACTGATGGCCGGCACAGATACGCAGTATTTT. This sequence encodes CSAFGTSALMAGTDTQYF.

This chain uses TRBV6-1 with TRBJ2-3; TRBD2 might be the D (5 bases). The CDR3 extends over 16 amino acids. Germline values: CDR1 MNHNS, CDR2 SASEGT. V lost 6 bases and J 4 bases, leaving 20 bases between the germline ends. DNA for the CDR3: TGTGCCAGCAGCCACGCGAGGAAGCGGAATTCAGATACGCAGTATTTT. It codes for CASSHARKRNSDTQYF.

This clonotype was counted a few times. The rearrangement links TRBV29-1 to TRBJ2-2; perhaps TRBD1 as D (6 bases). CDR1 SQVTM and CDR2 ANQGSEA come from the germline V gene. This CDR3 is built from 13 residues. V was clipped by 5 bases and J by 6 bases, with 13 bases between them. CDR3 DNA: TGCAGCGTTCCCCAGGGGACCGCCGGGGAGCTGTTTTTT. Protein product: CSVPQGTAGELFF.

This clonotype came up a few times. The V call is TRBV5-1, the J call TRBJ2-7, with 9 positions matching TRBD2. Trimming cost V 0 bases and J 4 bases; bases outside gene matches: 2. Germline V gene data show CDR1 as SGHRS and CDR2 as YFSETQ. The CDR3 totals 14 residues. The CDR3 DNA sequence: TGCGCCAGCAGCTTGGAGCGGGGGGATTACGAGCAGTACTTC. It codes for CASSLERGDYEQYF.

This clonotype was seen more than once but under ten times. V usage is TRBV5-6 and J usage is TRBJ1-6; no reliable D call. Trimming cost V 2 bases and J 5 bases, with 8 bases left between them. The CDR3 is 14 amino acids. Germline V CDR1 and CDR2: SGHDT, YYEEEE. For the CDR3, the DNA is TGTGCCAGCAGCTTCGTCAGGAATAATTCACCCCTCCACTTT. As protein: CASSFVRNNSPLHF. Drawing the rest from reference TRBV5-6 and TRBJ1-6, the complete variable domain is DAGVTQSPTHLIKTRGQQVTLRCSPKSGHDTVSWYQQALGQGPQFIFQYYEEEERQRGNFPDRFSGHQFPNYSSELNVNALLLGDSALYLCASSFVRNNSPLHFGNGTRLTVT.

This clonotype has more than one count but fewer than ten. This sequence joins TRBV27 and TRBJ2-1; D gene ambiguous. CDR3 length: 15 residues. Trimming shortened V by 5 bases and J by 2 bases, and 13 bases separated the two germline ends. The V gene's germline CDR1 is MNHEY and CDR2 SMNVEV (reference sequence). CDR3 nucleotide sequence: TGTGCCAGCAGTCCAATAAAATCAGCCTACAATGAGCAGTTCTTC. This translates into CASSPIKSAYNEQFF.

The V and J genes are TRBV12-3 or TRBV12-4 and TRBJ2-1; 10 positions agree with TRBD2. The CDR3 runs to 16 residues. V trimming: 2 bases; J trimming: 4 bases; junction bases outside the gene matches: 5. The CDR3 loop is CASSLSTSGDYNEQFF. CDR3 coding DNA: TGTGCCAGCAGTTTAAGCACTAGCGGGGATTACAATGAGCAGTTCTTC.

This chain links TRBV6-1 with TRBJ1-2; D may be TRBD1 (5 bases). The CDR3 runs to 15 residues. Germline V gene data show CDR1 as MNHNS and CDR2 as SASEGT. With 4 bases removed from V and 0 bases from J, the gap between germline ends came to 12 bases. The CDR3 DNA reads as TGTGCCAGCAGTGCGGAGCGGGGGACTAACTATGGCTACACCTTC. Amino acids: CASSAERGTNYGYTF.

The chain carries TRBV10-3 and TRBJ2-3; maybe TRBD1 (6 bases). The CDR3 is made up of 14 amino acids. The germline CDR1 and CDR2 sequences are ENHRY and SYGVKD. V dropped 2 bases and J dropped 2 bases, with 8 bases sitting between them. CDR3 in DNA: TGTGCCATCAGTGAGGCAGGGGTCACAGATACGCAGTATTTT. Protein: CAISEAGVTDTQYF.

This clonotype appeared many times. The chain carries TRBV29-1 and TRBJ1-3; unclear D gene. The CDR3 is made up of 13 amino acids. CDR1 and CDR2 from the germline V gene are SQVTM and ANQGSEA. The V end lost 6 bases, the J end lost 9 bases, and 18 bases lay between the germline ends. Here the CDR3 DNA reads TGCAGCGTCCGCCCGGCCGGGCCTGGCACCATATATTTT. Residues: CSVRPAGPGTIYF.

This clonotype was seen a handful of times. This chain joins TRBV18 and TRBJ2-7; D gene ambiguous. V lost 3 bases to trimming and J lost 2 bases, with 14 bases between them. CDR3 size: 15 residues. Germline CDR1 and CDR2: KGHSH and LQKENI. The CDR3: CASSPDYDKPYEQYF. The CDR3 nucleotides are TGTGCCAGCTCACCTGATTACGACAAGCCCTACGAGCAGTACTTC.

This clonotype was seen more than once but under ten times. The V and J genes are TRBV5-1 and TRBJ2-1; 8 nucleotides align to TRBD2. With 1 base clipped from V and 3 bases from J, the junction kept 3 bases outside the gene matches. The germline CDR1 and CDR2 sequences are SGHRS and YFSETQ. This CDR3 is 15 amino acids long. The CDR3 DNA reads TGCGCCAGCAGCTTGTTGACTAGCGACTACAATGAGCAGTTCTTC. Amino acid sequence: CASSLLTSDYNEQFF.

There are a few counts of this clonotype. The V and J genes are TRBV27 and TRBJ2-3; maybe TRBD2 (6 bases). The CDR3 extends over 15 amino acids. Germline CDR1 is MNHEY and CDR2 is SMNVEV (reference sequence). The ends were cut back, 5 bases at V and 5 bases at J, with 17 bases in the middle. The CDR3 loop is CASSPLWRGLDTQYF. Here the CDR3 DNA reads TGTGCCAGCAGTCCACTTTGGAGGGGCTTAGATACGCAGTATTTT.

This clonotype was detected a few times. J is TRBJ2-3 and V is TRBV7-9, with 7 bases that match TRBD2. Unmatched junction bases numbered 1, after V lost 3 bases and J lost 7 bases. Germline V gives CDR1 SEHNR, CDR2 FQNEAQ (reference sequence). The length of the CDR3 is 12 residues. The CDR3 loop reads CASSFGGNTQYF. Here the CDR3 DNA reads TGTGCCAGCAGCTTCGGGGGGAATACGCAGTATTTT.

In this sample, this clonotype turned up a few times. This chain joins TRBV12-3 or TRBV12-4 and TRBJ2-5, with D possibly matching TRBD1 (6 bases). The length of the CDR3 is 14 residues. V was cut by 2 bases and J by 4 bases, with 11 bases left in between. The CDR3 region is CASSLPQGRETQYF. DNA for the CDR3: TGTGCCAGCAGTTTACCTCAGGGGCGAGAGACCCAGTACTTC.

The chain employs TRBV3-1 and TRBJ2-7; D is tentatively TRBD1 or TRBD2 (5 bases each). Trimming cost V 1 base and J 5 bases, with 9 bases left between them. The CDR3 spans 13 residues. CDR1 is LGHDT and CDR2 is YNNKEL in the germline V gene (reference sequence). The CDR3 protein is CASSQVRGNEQYF. In DNA, the CDR3 is TGTGCCAGCAGCCAAGTGAGGGGAAACGAGCAGTACTTC.